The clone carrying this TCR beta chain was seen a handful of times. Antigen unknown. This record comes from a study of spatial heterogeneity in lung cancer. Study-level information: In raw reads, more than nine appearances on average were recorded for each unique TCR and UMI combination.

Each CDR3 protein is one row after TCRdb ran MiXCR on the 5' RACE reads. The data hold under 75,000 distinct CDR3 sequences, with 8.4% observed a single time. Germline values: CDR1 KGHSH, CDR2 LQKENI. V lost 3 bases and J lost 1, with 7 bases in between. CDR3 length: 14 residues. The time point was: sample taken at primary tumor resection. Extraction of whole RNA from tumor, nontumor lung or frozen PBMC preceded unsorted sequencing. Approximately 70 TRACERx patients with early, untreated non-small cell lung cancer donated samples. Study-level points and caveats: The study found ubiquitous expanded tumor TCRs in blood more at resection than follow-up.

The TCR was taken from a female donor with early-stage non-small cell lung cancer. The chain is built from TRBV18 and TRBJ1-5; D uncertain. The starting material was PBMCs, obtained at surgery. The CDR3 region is CASSPMDSNQPQHF. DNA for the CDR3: TGTGCCAGCTCACCGATGGACAGCAATCAGCCCCAGCATTTT.